The rows below give T cell receptor beta chains drawn from one sample of a study of early T cells in non-severe SARS-CoV-2 infection. One entry per CDR3 protein results from TCRdb running MiXCR on the 5' RACE reads. The sample yields tens of thousands of distinct CDR3 sequences, approximately 16% seen once. The material sequenced was whole blood, taken at baseline. The receptors were gathered from an adult who was a healthcare worker with PCR-confirmed SARS-CoV-2 infection or an uninfected control (not recorded which). CDR3s include the opening cysteine and the closing phenylalanine or tryptophan. Fields, in order: clone size, J gene, D gene, V gene, CDR3 length, CDR3 DNA, CDR3 protein. A D gene is named only where the DNA matches it firmly. A row's size may be missing; if present it is once, few, many or a size class.

>-|TRBJ2-3|-|TRBV27|13
TGTGCCACCACCCGGACTCCCTCGGATACGCAGTATTTT
CATTRTPSDTQYF
>-|TRBJ2-1|-|TRBV7-8|16
TGTGCCAGCAGCTTCTACCGATCGTCCTACGACAATGAGCAGTTCTTC
CASSFYRSSYDNEQFF
>once|TRBJ1-1|-|TRBV5-6|15
TGTGCCAGCAGCTCAACGCGCTACATGAACACTGAAGCTTTCTTT
CASSSTRYMNTEAFF
>many|TRBJ1-1|-|TRBV21-1|10
TGTGCCAGCAAAACAGGTGAAGCTTTCTTT
CASKTGEAFF
>-|TRBJ2-5|TRBD1|TRBV5-1|16
TGCGCCAGCAGCCTGCTGGGGACAGGGGCCTTGGAGACCCAGTACTTC
CASSLLGTGALETQYF
>few|TRBJ2-7|-|TRBV20-1|14
TGCAGTGCTAGAGAGTGGGGCAGTGCCTACGAGCAGTACTTC
CSAREWGSAYEQYF
>-|TRBJ2-1|-|TRBV3-1|13
TGTGCCAGCAGCCAAACTAGGCACAATGAGCAGTTCTTC
CASSQTRHNEQFF
>-|TRBJ2-7|-|TRBV4-2|16
TGTGCCAGCAGCCAAGATCCGGGGACTCCTTCCTACGAGCAGTACTTC
CASSQDPGTPSYEQYF
>few|TRBJ1-1|TRBD1|TRBV7-8|16
TGTGCCAGCAGCTTAATAGACAGGGCCTTATACACTGAAGCTTTCTTT
CASSLIDRALYTEAFF
>-|TRBJ1-1|-|TRBV12-3/TRBV12-4|15
TGTGCCAGCAGTTTAGCGCCAGGGGAGAACACTGAAGCTTTCTTT
CASSLAPGENTEAFF
>many|TRBJ2-7|-|TRBV6-1|10
TGTGCCAGCAGTGTCTACGAGCAGTACTTC
CASSVYEQYF
>-|TRBJ1-2|-|TRBV12-5|14
TGTGCTAGTGGTTTGGTACAGGGAGTAGATGGCTACACCTTC
CASGLVQGVDGYTF
>few|TRBJ1-5|-|TRBV3-1|13
TGTGCCAGCAGCCAAGAACTGGGGTCGCAGCAGCATTTT
CASSQELGSQQHF
>few|TRBJ2-2|-|TRBV7-9|14
TGTGCCAGCAGCTTAGCCCGGAGGGCCGGGGAGCTGTTTTTT
CASSLARRAGELFF
>-|TRBJ1-1|-|TRBV5-6|15
TGTGCCAGCAGCTTGCGGGGGGCGGTTTACACTGAAGCTTTCTTT
CASSLRGAVYTEAFF
>few|TRBJ1-4|-|TRBV9|14
TGTGCCAGCAGCGTAGGGACTGCGAATGAAAAACTGTTTTTT
CASSVGTANEKLFF
>-|TRBJ1-1|-|TRBV9|14
TGTGCCAGCAGCGTAGGTCGGAGGAACACTGAAGCTTTCTTT
CASSVGRRNTEAFF
>-|TRBJ1-2|-|TRBV3-1|15
TGTGCCAGCAGCCCTTTCGGAGGAGGCGACTATGGCTACACCTTC
CASSPFGGGDYGYTF